This TCR beta chain was captured by sequencing in a study of vaccination and CD4 T cells after COVID-19 (dated by TCRdb to between 2020 and 2023). At the level of the whole study: Every convalescent patient had a positive nasal swab PCR test for SARS-CoV-2, with mild disease in 9 or 10 patients and severe disease in one. The spike-specific CD4+ TCR repertoire was compared before and after mRNA vaccination in over 9 COVID-19 convalescent patients and a handful of infection-naive healthy vaccine recipients. Participants received two doses of either the Pfizer-BioNTech BNT162b2 vaccine (n=8) or the Moderna mRNA-1273 vaccine (n=2). The convalescent cohort included six males and four females, with two Hispanic individuals, seven Caucasians, two Asians and one multiracial person. Post-vaccine blood samples were collected a median of around 70 days after the second vaccine dose, ranging from roughly 14 to 241 days. Post-COVID blood samples from convalescent patients were collected a median of around 110 days after diagnosis, with a range of 35 to 161 days. What the work shows at the level of the full study, not this receptor alone: Relatively few convalescent patients were included in the study, and early timepoints after natural infection were not analyzed. In convalescent patients, a median about 84% of post-vaccine SARS-CoV-2-reactive clones were detected only after vaccination, and vaccine-specific priming was suggested by this finding. Although the median number of SARS-CoV-2-reactive clonotypes went up from some 23 after infection to 35 to 40 after vaccination, the increase was not significant. In convalescent patients, nearly all vaccine-specific clones (304 of 307) were found to be mono-reactive for SARS-CoV-2 spike rather than cross-reactive with common cold coronaviruses.

To note about this clonotype: The antigen it recognizes is unknown. Base-call qualities are not available, and no considerably larger clone is one nucleotide away.

The convalescent patients' positive SARS-CoV-2 PCR tests fell between March and December 2020, which was before the Alpha, Beta and Delta variants emerged in the United States. PBMCs were separated from whole blood using Ficoll-Paque Plus gradient centrifugation and then either used fresh or cryopreserved at -140C. Trimming leaves V shorter by 0 bases and J shorter by 5 bases, with the junction holding 5 bases beyond the gene matches. CDR1 is given as SGDLS and CDR2 as YYNGEE, both from the germline V gene. Spanning cysteine to phenylalanine, the CDR3 consists of 15 amino acids. Solely the CDR3 DNA is kept, with 45 bases framed from the first base. Preparation of the library involved PCR. Sequenced on an Illumina iSeq 100. In the source study's methods: Non-productive sequences were removed, and CDR3s that did not start with C, did not end with F or W, or were shorter than 7 amino acids were discarded. CDR3 homology was assessed with Levenshtein distances (stringdist) and unrooted phylogenetic trees (ape) in R version 3.6.1. TCRdb ran its own pipeline on the public reads, namely fastp trimming at Q25 and MiXCR clone calling, and kept in-frame beta chains. When rows share a CDR3 protein, they turn into one entry using the most common DNA and genes. The V and J calls follow TCRdb's processing rather than the paper's. For this sample there are fewer than 20,000 distinct CDR3 sequences; around 68% appear just once. Jointly, the top ten make up under 1.2% of the sample.

The sequence joins TRBV9 to TRBJ2-5, with 9 bases in between that match TRBD1. Here the sequenced sample was CD4+ T cells from blood, taken before SARS-CoV-2 vaccination. The origin of this receptor is a human donor who had recovered from COVID-19. The DNA is TGTGCCAGCAGCGTAGACAGGGGGCTATTGGAGACCCAGTACTTC. Translated, this is CASSVDRGLLETQYF. The full variable domain, completed from the reference TRBV9 and TRBJ2-5 proteins outside the CDR3, reads DSGVTQTPKHLITATGQRVTLRCSPRSGDLSVYWYQQSLDQGLQFLIQYYNGEERAKGNILERFSAQQFPDLHSELNLSSLELGDSALYFCASSVDRGLLETQYFGPGTRLLVL.